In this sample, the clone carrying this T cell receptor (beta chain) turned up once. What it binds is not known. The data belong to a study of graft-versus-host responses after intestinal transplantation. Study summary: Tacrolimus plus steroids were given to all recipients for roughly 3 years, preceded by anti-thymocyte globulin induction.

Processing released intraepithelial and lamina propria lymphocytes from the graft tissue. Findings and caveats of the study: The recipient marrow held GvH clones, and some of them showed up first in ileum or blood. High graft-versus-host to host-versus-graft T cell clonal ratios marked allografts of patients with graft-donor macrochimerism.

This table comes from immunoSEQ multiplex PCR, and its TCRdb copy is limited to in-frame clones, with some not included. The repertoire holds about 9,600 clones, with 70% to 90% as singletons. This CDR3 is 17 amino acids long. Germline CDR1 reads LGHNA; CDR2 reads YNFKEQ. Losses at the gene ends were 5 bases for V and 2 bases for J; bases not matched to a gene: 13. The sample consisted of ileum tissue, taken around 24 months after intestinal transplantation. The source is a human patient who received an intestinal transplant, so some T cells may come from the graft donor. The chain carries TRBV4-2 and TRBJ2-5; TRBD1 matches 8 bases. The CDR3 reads CASSSTSGGWGQETQYF. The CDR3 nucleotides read TGTGCCAGCAGCAGCACCTCAGGGGGCTGGGGGCAAGAGACCCAGTACTTC.